Following are 32 T cell receptor beta chains from one sample sequenced in a study of T cell responses to AZD1222 COVID-19 vaccine. Here immunoSEQ multiplex PCR was the method, and the copy in TCRdb shows in-frame clones only, minus some. The sample yields 160,000 or so clones, roughly nine tenths seen once. Specimen: peripheral blood, collected on day 0 of AZD1222 vaccination. These receptors all come from an adult in good health.

This chain uses TRBV5-6 with TRBJ1-3, with D unclear. The CDR3 runs to 12 residues. CDR1 and CDR2 from the germline V gene are SGHDT and YYEEEE. Deletions cut 1 base from V and 4 bases from J, with 3 bases between. CDR3 in DNA: TGTGCCAGCAGCTTGCTGGGAAACACCATATATTTT. This encodes CASSLLGNTIYF.

The chain employs TRBV23-1 and TRBJ1-2; TRBD1 matches at 8 bases. TRBV23-1 is designated an ORF whose function remains uncertain. This CDR3 spans 14 amino acids. With 7 bases clipped from V and 3 bases from J, the junction kept 7 bases outside the gene matches. This CDR3 reads CASNRQGIDYGYTF. The CDR3 DNA sequence: TGCGCCAGCAACCGACAGGGGATAGACTATGGCTACACCTTC.

The chain carries TRBV24-1 and TRBJ2-7, with TRBD1 as a possible D gene (6 bases). CDR1 and CDR2 from the germline V gene are KGHDR and SFDVKD. The length of the CDR3 is 15 residues. V gave up 4 bases and J gave up 2 bases, with 14 bases separating them. The CDR3 spells CATSDPRTAPYEQYF. DNA for the CDR3: TGTGCCACCAGTGACCCTAGGACAGCCCCCTACGAGCAGTACTTC.

CDR3: CSARLGAEAFF. CDR3 bases: TGCAGTGCTAGATTGGGGGCCGAAGCTTTCTTT. The V call is TRBV20-1, the J call TRBJ1-1, with a weak D call TRBD1 (6 bases). Between the trimmed V and J ends, which lost 2 bases and 8 bases, there was a span of 9 bases. Germline V gene data show CDR1 as DFQATT and CDR2 as SNEGSKA (reference sequence). There are 11 residues in the CDR3.

The count of this clone is one. J is TRBJ1-5 and V is TRBV5-4; the D is unclear. Trimming removed 1 base at V and 3 bases at J, with 8 bases between. Looked up from germline, CDR1 is SGHNT and CDR2 is YYREEE (reference sequence). The CDR3 sequence is 14 residues long. The CDR3 DNA follows: TGTGCCAGCAGCTTGTCCGGAAACAATCAGCCCCAGCATTTT. Translation gives CASSLSGNNQPQHF.

The chain is built from TRBV27 and TRBJ1-2; D might be TRBD1 (5 bases). Trimming took 3 bases from V and 7 from J, leaving 18 bases between them. The CDR3 sequence is 15 residues long. In germline, CDR1 is MNHEY, CDR2 SMNVEV (reference sequence). The CDR3: CASSLGEGLGVGYTF. Here the CDR3 DNA reads TGTGCCAGCAGTTTGGGGGAAGGGCTAGGGGTTGGCTACACCTTC.

This clone appeared a single time. The chain employs TRBV5-1 and TRBJ2-1; possibly TRBD1 for D (5 bases). V shed 4 bases and J shed 1 base, with 9 bases lying between them. CDR3 size: 14 residues. Germline CDR1 SGHRS, CDR2 YFSETQ. The CDR3 DNA reads as TGCGCCAGCAGCCCTGACAGTTCCTACAATGAGCAGTTCTTC. Translation: CASSPDSSYNEQFF. Drawing the rest from reference TRBV5-1 and TRBJ2-1, the complete variable domain is KAGVTQTPRYLIKTRGQQVTLSCSPISGHRSVSWYQQTPGQGLQFLFEYFSETQRNKGNFPGRFSGRQFSNSRSEMNVSTLELGDSALYLCASSPDSSYNEQFFGPGTRLTVL.

The sample holds a few counts of this clone. The rearrangement joins TRBV13 to TRBJ2-2, with 12 bases fitting TRBD2. Trimming at V came to 4 bases and at J to 1 base, leaving 7 bases not matched to a gene. Looked up from germline, CDR1 is PRHDT and CDR2 is FYEKMQ (reference sequence). There are 18 residues in the CDR3. The DNA for the CDR3 is TGTGCCAGCAGCTCGCCTTGGACTAGCGGGGAGAACACCGGGGAGCTGTTTTTT. The encoded protein is CASSSPWTSGENTGELFF.

This sequence joins TRBV5-1 and TRBJ2-7; tentatively, D is TRBD1 or TRBD2 (5 bases each). The CDR3 has 17 residues. CDR1 is SGHRS, CDR2 YFSETQ, per germline. The V and J ends lost 4 bases and 2 bases respectively, with 22 bases between them. The CDR3 sequence is CASSPGAQGPRPYEQYF. For the CDR3, the DNA is TGCGCCAGCAGCCCCGGGGCGCAGGGACCTCGCCCCTACGAGCAGTACTTC. Combining the CDR3 with reference TRBV5-1 and TRBJ2-7 gives the whole variable domain KAGVTQTPRYLIKTRGQQVTLSCSPISGHRSVSWYQQTPGQGLQFLFEYFSETQRNKGNFPGRFSGRQFSNSRSEMNVSTLELGDSALYLCASSPGAQGPRPYEQYFGPGTRLTVT.

Regarding this clone: The same CDR3 arises from other DNA sequences in this sample as well. The CDR3 protein is CASSLQGALGTEAFF. Here the CDR3 DNA reads TGTGCCAGTAGCCTACAGGGGGCGCTTGGCACTGAAGCTTTCTTT. V and J are TRBV19 and TRBJ1-1, with 9 nucleotides matching TRBD1. The CDR3 contains 15 residues. V lost 6 bases to trimming and J lost 4 bases; unmatched junction nucleotides: 9. Per the germline V gene, CDR1 is LNHDA and CDR2 is SQIVND (reference sequence). Based on the CDR3 plus reference TRBV19 and TRBJ1-1, the full variable domain is DGGITQSPKYLFRKEGQNVTLSCEQNLNHDAMYWYRQDPGQGLRLIYYSQIVNDFQKGDIAEGYSVSREKKESFPLTVTSAQKNPTAFYLCASSLQGALGTEAFFGQGTRLTVV.

This sequence joins TRBV6-2 or TRBV6-3 and TRBJ1-1; D not certain. Germline V gives CDR1 MNHEY, CDR2 SVGEGT. There are 14 residues in the CDR3. V shed 1 base and J shed 1 base, with 7 bases lying between them. CDR3 DNA sequence: TGTGCCAGCAGTTACTTAGAGGGGAACACTGAAGCTTTCTTT. Translated: CASSYLEGNTEAFF.

The gene calls are TRBV27 and TRBJ2-1; D not resolved. Germline V CDR1 and CDR2: MNHEY, SMNVEV (reference sequence). V lost 2 bases and J 9 bases, leaving 14 bases between the germline ends. The CDR3 spans 14 residues. DNA for the CDR3: TGTGCCAGCAGTTTAGGCTCCCGTGGGCCTGAGCAGTTCTTC. Protein: CASSLGSRGPEQFF.

The genes are TRBV20-1 and TRBJ1-2; no definite D call. Germline values: CDR1 DFQATT, CDR2 SNEGSKA (reference sequence). The CDR3 covers 10 residues. With 5 bases removed from V and 4 bases from J, the gap between germline ends came to 5 bases. The CDR3: CSAAGYGYTF. CDR3 DNA sequence: TGCAGTGCTGCGGGCTATGGCTACACCTTC.

DNA of the CDR3: TGTGCCATTAATAGCGGGAGGGCCGGGGAGCTGTTTTTT. This encodes CAINSGRAGELFF. The chain employs TRBV10-3 and TRBJ2-2; TRBD2 matches 11 bases. V dropped 9 bases and J dropped 6; count of bases not matched to a gene: 3. Germline CDR1 reads ENHRY; CDR2 reads SYGVKD. This CDR3 is 13 amino acids long.

The chain is built from TRBV11-2 and TRBJ1-2; TRBD1 is a possible D gene (5 bases). V was clipped by 0 bases and J by 4 bases, with 12 bases between them. CDR1 and CDR2 (germline): SGHAT, FQNNGV. This CDR3 is built from 15 residues. CDR3 nucleotide sequence: TGTGCCAGCAGCTTAGACTTCCTCAGGGTCTATGGCTACACCTTC. Translation gives CASSLDFLRVYGYTF. Filled out from reference TRBV11-2 and TRBJ1-2, the complete variable domain reads EAGVAQSPRYKIIEKRQSVAFWCNPISGHATLYWYQQILGQGPKLLIQFQNNGVVDDSQLPKDRFSAERLKGVDSTLKIQPAKLEDSAVYLCASSLDFLRVYGYTFGSGTRLTVV.

V usage is TRBV7-2 and J usage is TRBJ1-2; 7 bases agree with TRBD1. The germline V gene has CDR1 SGHTA and CDR2 FQGNSA. V shed 3 bases, J shed 6 bases, and the junction held 7 bases outside the gene matches. CDR3 length equals 14 residues. The CDR3 loop reads CASSFRQGAHGYTF. CDR3 nucleotides: TGTGCCAGCAGCTTTCGACAGGGAGCCCATGGCTACACCTTC.

CDR3 loop: CASNHPTNTEAFF. The DNA of the CDR3 is TGTGCCAGCAATCATCCAACGAACACTGAAGCTTTCTTT. The chain couples TRBV6-5 to TRBJ1-1; D remains unclear. With 7 bases removed from V and 1 base from J, the gap between germline ends came to 10 bases. Germline CDR1 MNHEY, CDR2 SVGAGI. The CDR3 spans 13 residues.

The chain employs TRBV28 and TRBJ2-5, with 9 bases identical to TRBD1. Germline CDR1 reads MDHEN; CDR2 reads SYDVKM. V lost 6 bases and J lost 1; bases outside the gene matches: 9. The CDR3 is 16 residues long. CDR3 region: CASSLQTGGLQETQYF. CDR3 bases: TGTGCCAGCAGCCTACAAACAGGGGGCCTCCAAGAGACCCAGTACTTC.

This chain connects TRBV7-6 to TRBJ2-2; maybe TRBD2 (5 bases). V was pared by 1 base and J by 6 bases, with 9 bases between. The CDR3 loop spans 14 amino acids. Germline V gives CDR1 SGHVS, CDR2 FNYEAQ. CDR3 amino acids: CASSLDRAAGELFF. The CDR3 DNA reads as TGTGCCAGCAGCTTAGACAGAGCGGCCGGGGAGCTGTTTTTT.

The rearrangement links TRBV5-8 to TRBJ1-2; TRBD1 matches 10 bases. This CDR3 comprises 14 residues. In germline, CDR1 is SGHTS, CDR2 YDEGEE. With 6 bases clipped from V and 8 bases from J, the junction kept 10 bases outside the gene matches. CDR3 bases: TGTGCCAGCAACCCGGGACAGGGGTCGTACGGCTACACCTTC. This encodes CASNPGQGSYGYTF. Looking up the rest from reference TRBV5-8 and TRBJ1-2 gives the full variable domain: EAGVTQSPTHLIKTRGQQATLRCSPISGHTSVYWYQQALGLGLQFLLWYDEGEERNRGNFPPRFSGRQFPNYSSELNVNALELEDSALYLCASNPGQGSYGYTFGSGTRLTVV.

The genes are TRBV9 and TRBJ1-1; D not resolved. Germline V gene sequence: CDR1 SGDLS, CDR2 YYNGEE. The V gene lost 4 bases and the J gene lost 4 bases, with 17 bases spanning the gap. The CDR3 runs 15 residues. CDR3 nucleotide sequence: TGTGCCAGCAGCCCCAGGACCCTACTGGCCACTGAAGCTTTCTTT. Its protein product is CASSPRTLLATEAFF.

Regarding this clone: This same CDR3 is encoded by further DNA sequences in the sample. The chain uses TRBV29-1 and TRBJ2-7; D not resolved. The V gene lost 5 bases and the J gene lost 2 bases, with 10 bases spanning the gap. The CDR3 runs to 12 residues. Germline V lookup: CDR1 SQVTM, CDR2 ANQGSEA. This CDR3 is CSVRTGTYEQYF. The CDR3 DNA is TGCAGCGTTAGGACGGGTACCTACGAGCAGTACTTC.

The chain recombines TRBV5-3 with TRBJ1-5; a possible D gene is TRBD1 (6 bases). TRBV5-3 is assigned to the ORF class and has an uncertain function. This CDR3 is 19 amino acids long. V was pared by 3 bases and J by 0 bases, with 22 bases between. The CDR3 region is CARSWAIGQQRNSNQPQHF. CDR3 sequence (DNA): TGTGCCAGAAGCTGGGCCATAGGACAGCAACGCAATAGCAATCAGCCCCAGCATTTT.

This chain joins TRBV20-1 and TRBJ2-7; D is unresolved. This CDR3 contains 13 residues. Per the germline V gene, CDR1 is DFQATT and CDR2 is SNEGSKA (reference sequence). Trimming cost V 3 bases and J 3 bases, with 12 bases left between them. The CDR3 loop is CSASGSTNYEQYF. The CDR3, as DNA: TGCAGTGCTAGTGGGTCTACCAACTACGAGCAGTACTTC.

The rearrangement uses TRBV5-4 and TRBJ2-7; 8 bases align to TRBD2. V lost 4 bases, J lost 1 base, and 10 bases stayed unmatched. The CDR3 totals 16 residues. Germline V gene sequence: CDR1 SGHNT, CDR2 YYREEE (reference sequence). As DNA, the CDR3 is TGTGCCAGCAGCCCCAGTAGCGGGAAGGCTTCCTACGAGCAGTACTTC. Its protein product is CASSPSSGKASYEQYF.

CDR3 sequence (DNA): TGTGCCAGCAGACAACGGGACACGAACACTGAAGCTTTCTTT. It translates to CASRQRDTNTEAFF. The V and J genes are TRBV3-1 (or the pseudogene TRBV3-2) and TRBJ1-1; D may be TRBD1 (6 bases). The CDR3 runs to 14 residues. V lost 6 bases, J lost 1 base, and 12 bases lay in between. In germline, CDR1 is LGHDT, CDR2 YNNKEL (reference sequence).

V is TRBV7-2 and J is TRBJ2-7, with a weak D call TRBD1 (5 bases). The CDR3 totals 13 residues. Between the trimmed V and J ends, which lost 1 base and 6 bases, there was a span of 10 bases. Per germline, CDR1 SGHTA and CDR2 FQGNSA. The CDR3 sequence: CASSLGGLGEQYF. The CDR3 coding sequence is TGTGCCAGCAGCTTAGGGGGCCTCGGCGAGCAGTACTTC.

V is TRBV2 and J is TRBJ2-5; 8 bases map to TRBD1. Germline loops: CDR1 SNHLY, CDR2 FYNNEI. V lost 8 bases, J lost 2 bases, and 1 base stayed unmatched. CDR3 size: 12 residues. CDR3 sequence reads: CASQGAQETQYF. Here the CDR3 DNA reads TGTGCCAGCCAGGGGGCGCAAGAGACCCAGTACTTC.

The chain has TRBV19 and TRBJ1-5, with a tentative D call TRBD1 (6 bases). This CDR3 is built from 17 residues. Germline CDR1 is LNHDA and CDR2 is SQIVND (reference sequence). Trimming cost V 5 bases and J 3 bases, with 20 bases left between them. As DNA, the CDR3 is TGTGCCAGTAGTGGGCGGGGGGATACAGGGATCAATCAGCCCCAGCATTTT. Translated, it gives CASSGRGDTGINQPQHF.

In this sample, this clone turned up once. V gene TRBV29-1 combines with J gene TRBJ2-3; D gene uncertain. Germline assignment: CDR1 SQVTM and CDR2 ANQGSEA. V lost 6 bases to trimming and J lost 0 bases, with 13 bases between them. CDR3 length: 14 amino acids. The CDR3 is CSVGSASSTDTQYF. CDR3 DNA sequence: TGCAGCGTCGGATCCGCGAGCAGCACAGATACGCAGTATTTT.

This chain joins TRBV7-9 and TRBJ1-6, with 10 positions matching TRBD1. V lost 10 bases, J lost 8 bases, and 5 bases stayed unmatched. Germline V gives CDR1 SEHNR, CDR2 FQNEAQ (reference sequence). The CDR3 runs 13 residues. The CDR3 sequence: CATPGTGDSPLHF. CDR3 nucleotide sequence: TGTGCCACCCCCGGGACAGGGGATTCACCCCTCCACTTT.

The chain uses TRBV7-6 and TRBJ1-5, with TRBD1 matching 8 bases. The CDR3 extends over 14 amino acids. Germline lookup yields CDR1 SGHVS and CDR2 FNYEAQ. Germline trimming cut 2 bases from V and 4 bases from J; bases unmatched to any gene: 1. As DNA, the CDR3 is TGTGCCAGCAGCTTAAGACAGGGGAATCAGCCCCAGCATTTT. Its protein is CASSLRQGNQPQHF.